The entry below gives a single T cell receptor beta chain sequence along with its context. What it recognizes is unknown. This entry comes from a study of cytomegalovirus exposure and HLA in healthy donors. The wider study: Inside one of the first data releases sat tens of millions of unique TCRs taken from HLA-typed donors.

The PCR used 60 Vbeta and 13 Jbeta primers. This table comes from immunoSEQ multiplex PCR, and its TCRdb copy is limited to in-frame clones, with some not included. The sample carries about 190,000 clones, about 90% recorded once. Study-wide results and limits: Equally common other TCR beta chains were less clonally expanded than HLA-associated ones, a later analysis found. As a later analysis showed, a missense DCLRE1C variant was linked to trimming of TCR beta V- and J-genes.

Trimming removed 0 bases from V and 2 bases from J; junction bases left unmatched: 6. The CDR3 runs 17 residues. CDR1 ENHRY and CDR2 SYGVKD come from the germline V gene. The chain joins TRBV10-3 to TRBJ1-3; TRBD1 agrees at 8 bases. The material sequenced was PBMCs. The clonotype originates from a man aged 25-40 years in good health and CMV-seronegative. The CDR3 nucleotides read TGTGCCATCAGTGAGTCAAGGCGGACAGGGACTGGAAACACCATATATTTT. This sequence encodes CAISESRRTGTGNTIYF.